These 22 T cell receptor beta chains came from one sample sequenced in a study of beta chain features in type 1 diabetes. Since all of the isolated RNA was reverse transcribed, expressed TCRB transcripts were what got sequenced. Only in-frame clones appear in the TCRdb table, and some are missing; sequencing was by immunoSEQ multiplex PCR. The sample carries 130,000 to 150,000 clones, more than 9% recorded once. Sequences were obtained from naive CD4+ T cells from blood. The receptors stem from a man between 18 and 29 years old in good health.

This clone was seen at least ten times. The chain joins TRBV16 to TRBJ1-6; maybe TRBD1 (6 bases). Trimming pared 0 bases from V and 7 bases from J, leaving 13 bases between. The V gene's germline CDR1 is KGHSY and CDR2 FQNENV. The length of the CDR3 is 16 residues. CDR3 nucleotides: TGTGCCAGCAGCCAATCGATTATGCAGGGGAATTCACCCCTCCACTTT. Amino acids: CASSQSIMQGNSPLHF.

The V call is TRBV30, the J call TRBJ1-5, with TRBD1 matching 10 bases. J gave up 7 bases and V 1 base, and 13 bases lay outside the gene matches. Germline CDR1 reads GTSNPN; CDR2 reads SVGIG (reference sequence). This CDR3 region has 17 residues. CDR3 DNA sequence: TGTGCCTGGAGTGCGAGGGACAGGGGTGTATTTAACCAGCCCCAGCATTTT. This gives the protein CAWSARDRGVFNQPQHF.

This sequence joins TRBV7-9 and TRBJ2-1; TRBD2 aligns across 8 bases. Germline assignment: CDR1 SEHNR and CDR2 FQNEAQ (reference sequence). The CDR3 has 14 residues. V lost 8 bases to trimming and J lost 3 bases; unmatched junction nucleotides: 6. CDR3 residues: CASGSGGVYNEQFF. The CDR3 region has the DNA TGTGCCAGCGGCAGCGGGGGAGTCTACAATGAGCAGTTCTTC.

This clone was seen a few times. The rearrangement uses TRBV4-3 and TRBJ2-3; a weak D match, TRBD2 (5 bases). Germline V gives CDR1 LGHNA, CDR2 YSLEER. This CDR3 region has 14 residues. V was clipped by 4 bases and J by 2 bases, with 10 bases between them. As DNA, the CDR3 is TGCGCCAGCAGCCTTGAGGACTCCACAGATACGCAGTATTTT. Amino acids: CASSLEDSTDTQYF.

This clone was seen at least ten times. The CDR3 region has the DNA TGTGCCTGGAGCTTGAGCTCCTACAATGAGCAGTTCTTC. This translates into CAWSLSSYNEQFF. The chain carries TRBV30 and TRBJ2-1, with D hard to call. CDR3 length equals 13 residues. From germline, CDR1 is GTSNPN and CDR2 SVGIG (reference sequence). V lost 3 bases and J 0 bases, leaving 6 bases between the germline ends. Together with reference TRBV30 and TRBJ2-1, the CDR3 gives the full variable domain: SQTIHQWPATLVQPVGSPLSLECTVEGTSNPNLYWYRQAAGRGLQLLFYSVGIGQISSEVPQNLSASRPQDRQFILSSKKLLLSDSGFYLCAWSLSSYNEQFFGPGTRLTVL.

The V gene is TRBV6-5, the J gene TRBJ2-7, with 8 nucleotides matching TRBD1. V shed 3 bases, J shed 3 bases, and the junction held 4 bases outside the gene matches. The CDR3 has 14 amino acids. Germline loops: CDR1 MNHEY, CDR2 SVGAGI. The DNA for the CDR3 is TGTGCCAGCAGTTATGGTGGACAGGGCTACGAGCAGTACTTC. Protein product: CASSYGGQGYEQYF.

This clone was seen repeatedly, ten times or more. The J gene is TRBJ2-3, the V gene TRBV4-2; D uncertain. Germline V gene data show CDR1 as LGHNA and CDR2 as YNFKEQ. Trimming pared 0 bases from V and 7 bases from J, leaving 5 bases between. The CDR3 runs 12 residues. Here the CDR3 reads CASSQEHHTQYF. As DNA, the CDR3 is TGTGCCAGCAGCCAAGAACACCATACGCAGTATTTT.

This clone has more than one count but fewer than ten. This sequence joins TRBV7-2 and TRBJ2-3; 15 bases are a match to TRBD2. The length of the CDR3 is 19 residues. After removal of 4 bases from V and 3 bases from J, the junction contained 11 bases not matched to a gene. The germline V gene has CDR1 SGHTA and CDR2 FQGNSA. Written as DNA, the CDR3 is TGTGCCAGCAGCTCCCCGGGACTAGCGGGGGGTTACGTGACAGATACGCAGTATTTT. Translated, it gives CASSSPGLAGGYVTDTQYF. Supplemented by reference TRBV7-2 and TRBJ2-3, the full variable domain reads GAGVSQSPSNKVTEKGKDVELRCDPISGHTALYWYRQSLGQGLEFLIYFQGNSAPDKSGLPSDRFSAERTGGSVSTLTIQRTQQEDSAVYLCASSSPGLAGGYVTDTQYFGPGTRLTVL.

The V gene is TRBV11-2, the J gene TRBJ2-7; D gene ambiguous. Trimming shortened V by 3 bases and J by 4 bases, and 13 bases separated the two germline ends. Germline lookup yields CDR1 SGHAT and CDR2 FQNNGV. The CDR3 contains 14 residues. Here the CDR3 DNA reads TGTGCCAGCAGCTTGAACAGTTTTCGGTACGAGCAGTACTTC. Its protein is CASSLNSFRYEQYF.

This clone was observed a few times. CDR3 amino acids: CASSIKDRWDYGYTF. Here the CDR3 DNA reads TGTGCCAGCAGCATAAAAGACAGGTGGGACTATGGCTACACCTTC. The rearrangement uses TRBV7-9 and TRBJ1-2; weak D call: TRBD1 (6 bases). CDR3 length: 15 amino acids. In germline, CDR1 is SEHNR, CDR2 FQNEAQ (reference sequence). Trimming left V 5 bases short and J 3 bases short, with 16 bases between.

The table lists this clone with a few counts. V and J are TRBV7-2 and TRBJ2-7; TRBD1 is a possible D gene (5 bases). The CDR3 spans 15 residues. The germline V and J ends were trimmed by 5 bases and 0 bases, with 14 bases remaining between them. Germline CDR1 and CDR2: SGHTA and FQGNSA. CDR3 in DNA: TGTGCCAGCAGCGGGGCGACAGCCCCCTCCTACGAGCAGTACTTC. This codes for CASSGATAPSYEQYF. Complete variable domain (other parts from reference TRBV7-2 and TRBJ2-7): GAGVSQSPSNKVTEKGKDVELRCDPISGHTALYWYRQSLGQGLEFLIYFQGNSAPDKSGLPSDRFSAERTGGSVSTLTIQRTQQEDSAVYLCASSGATAPSYEQYFGPGTRLTVT.

This clone was recorded a few times. The rearrangement links TRBV7-2 to TRBJ2-1, with TRBD1 matching 7 bases. The CDR3 runs 12 residues. The J segment lost 8 bases and the V segment lost 3 bases, leaving 1 base of the junction unmatched. Germline assignment: CDR1 SGHTA and CDR2 FQGNSA. The CDR3 protein is CASSFTGDEQFF. The CDR3 region has the DNA TGTGCCAGCAGCTTTACAGGGGATGAGCAGTTCTTC.

The V gene is TRBV11-2, the J gene TRBJ1-1; 10 nucleotides match TRBD1. The CDR3 runs to 15 residues. The V and J ends lost 5 bases and 1 base, in that order; junction bases with no gene match: 4. Germline CDR1 SGHAT, CDR2 FQNNGV. DNA of the CDR3: TGTGCCAGCAGCAACCGGGACAGGGGGAACACTGAAGCTTTCTTT. Protein product: CASSNRDRGNTEAFF. The entire variable domain, with the rest obtained from reference TRBV11-2 and TRBJ1-1, is as follows: EAGVAQSPRYKIIEKRQSVAFWCNPISGHATLYWYQQILGQGPKLLIQFQNNGVVDDSQLPKDRFSAERLKGVDSTLKIQPAKLEDSAVYLCASSNRDRGNTEAFFGQGTRLTVV.

This clone appeared a few times. The chain combines TRBV25-1 with TRBJ1-5; TRBD1 aligns across 7 bases. The CDR3 has 13 amino acids. V lost 7 bases and J lost 0; bases outside the gene matches: 0. Germline lookup yields CDR1 MGHDK and CDR2 SYGVNS. The CDR3 DNA sequence: TGTGCCAGCACAGGGGGTAGCAATCAGCCCCAGCATTTT. It encodes CASTGGSNQPQHF. Full variable domain (remainder filled in from reference TRBV25-1 and TRBJ1-5): EADIYQTPRYLVIGTGKKITLECSQTMGHDKMYWYQQDPGMELHLIHYSYGVNSTEKGDLSSESTVSRIRTEHFPLTLESARPSHTSQYLCASTGGSNQPQHFGDGTRLSIL.

The chain carries TRBV6-4 and TRBJ2-1, with a tentative D call TRBD1 (6 bases). The length of the CDR3 is 14 residues. Germline-derived CDR1 and CDR2 are MRHNA and SNTAGT. Trimming left V 6 bases short and J 3 bases short, with 12 bases between. CDR3 sequence reads: CASSRDTGYNEQFF. Written as DNA, the CDR3 is TGTGCCAGCAGCAGGGACACCGGCTACAATGAGCAGTTCTTC.

This clone was found a few times. The CDR3 spells CASSGGELDYGYTF. For the CDR3, the DNA is TGTGCCAGCAGTGGCGGGGAACTCGACTATGGCTACACCTTC. The chain recombines TRBV2 with TRBJ1-2; the D is unclear. V lost 4 bases and J 3 bases, leaving 12 bases between the germline ends. The CDR3 runs to 14 residues. Looked up from germline, CDR1 is SNHLY and CDR2 is FYNNEI.

This clone came up many times. The chain employs TRBV28 and TRBJ2-7; TRBD1 agrees at 7 bases. V shed 6 bases, J shed 2 bases, and the junction held 4 bases outside the gene matches. The CDR3 contains 13 residues. Germline CDR1 and CDR2: MDHEN and SYDVKM. CDR3 in DNA: TGTGCCAGCAGAACAGGGACAGCCTACGAGCAGTACTTC. This translates into CASRTGTAYEQYF.

A few counts support this clone. V and J are TRBV18 and TRBJ2-5; 9 nucleotides agree with TRBD1. The CDR3 runs to 16 residues. V gave up 4 bases and J gave up 4 bases; unmatched junction bases: 10. Germline CDR1 is KGHSH and CDR2 is LQKENI. The CDR3 is CASSLRTGVSPETQYF. CDR3 bases: TGTGCCAGCTCACTACGGACAGGGGTATCCCCAGAGACCCAGTACTTC.

This chain connects TRBV28 to TRBJ2-5; TRBD1 matches 10 bases. CDR1 is MDHEN, CDR2 SYDVKM, per germline. V shed 2 bases, J shed 10 bases, and the junction held 4 bases outside the gene matches. The CDR3 sequence is 13 residues long. This chain's CDR3 is CASSLGTGDNQYF. DNA for the CDR3: TGTGCCAGCAGTTTAGGGACAGGGGATAACCAGTACTTC. The full variable domain, its missing parts supplied by reference TRBV28 and TRBJ2-5, is DVKVTQSSRYLVKRTGEKVFLECVQDMDHENMFWYRQDPGLGLRLIYFSYDVKMKEKGDIPEGYSVSREKKERFSLILESASTNQTSMYLCASSLGTGDNQYFGPGTRLLVL.

This clone was seen only a few times. This sample also contains other DNA sequences that code for the same CDR3. The CDR3 region is CASSSGQGETQYF. The DNA of the CDR3 is TGTGCCAGCAGTTCAGGACAGGGTGAGACCCAGTACTTC. This rearrangement joins TRBV28 to TRBJ2-5; 8 bases fit TRBD1. J gave up 5 bases and V 4 bases, and 3 bases lay outside the gene matches. The CDR3 is 13 amino acids. Germline V gene sequence: CDR1 MDHEN, CDR2 SYDVKM.

The chain couples TRBV7-3 to TRBJ2-2; TRBD2 matches at 7 bases. The CDR3 extends over 13 amino acids. Germline assignment: CDR1 SGHTA and CDR2 FQGTGA. V was pared by 2 bases and J by 6 bases, with 0 bases of the junction left unmatched. The CDR3 sequence: CASSLGGAGELFF. Written as DNA, the CDR3 is TGTGCCAGCAGCTTAGGGGGGGCCGGGGAGCTGTTTTTT. The full variable domain, in which reference TRBV7-3 and TRBJ2-2 provide the parts outside the CDR3, is GAGVSQTPSNKVTEKGKYVELRCDPISGHTALYWYRQSLGQGPEFLIYFQGTGAADDSGLPNDRFFAVRPEGSVSTLKIQRTERGDSAVYLCASSLGGAGELFFGEGSRLTVL.

This clone was seen a few times. The chain recombines TRBV5-1 with TRBJ1-3, with D tentatively TRBD1 (5 bases). Germline CDR1 is SGHRS and CDR2 is YFSETQ. V lost 1 base and J lost 0, with 8 bases in between. The CDR3 spans 15 residues. The CDR3 DNA reads TGCGCCAGCAGCTTGTCGGGGGGCTCTGGAAACACCATATATTTT. Encoded protein: CASSLSGGSGNTIYF.